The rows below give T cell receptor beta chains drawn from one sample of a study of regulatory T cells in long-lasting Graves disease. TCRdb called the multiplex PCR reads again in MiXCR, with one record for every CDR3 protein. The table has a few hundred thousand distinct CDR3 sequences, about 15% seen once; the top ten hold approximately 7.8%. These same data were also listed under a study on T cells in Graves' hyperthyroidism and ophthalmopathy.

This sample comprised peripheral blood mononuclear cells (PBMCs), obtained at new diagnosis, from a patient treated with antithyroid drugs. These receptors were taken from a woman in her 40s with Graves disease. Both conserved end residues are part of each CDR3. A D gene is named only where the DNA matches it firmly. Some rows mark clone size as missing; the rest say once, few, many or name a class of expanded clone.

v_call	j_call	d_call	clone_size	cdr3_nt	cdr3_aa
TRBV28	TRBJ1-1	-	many	TGTGCCAGCAGTTTAGCGGTGATGGGCACTGAAGCTTTCTTT	CASSLAVMGTEAFF
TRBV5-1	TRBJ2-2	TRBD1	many	TGCGCCAGCAGCACGGGACAGGGCACCGGGGAGCTGTTTTTT	CASSTGQGTGELFF
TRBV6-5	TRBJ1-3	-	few	TGTGCCAGCAGTTTTTTGTCGACGGGGCTCCTGGAGGGCGGAAACACCATATATTTT	CASSFLSTGLLEGGNTIYF
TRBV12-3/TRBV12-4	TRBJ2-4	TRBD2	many	TGTGCCAGCAGCCCTAGCGGATTAGCCAAAAACATTCAGTACTTC	CASSPSGLAKNIQYF
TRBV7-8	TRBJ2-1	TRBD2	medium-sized	TGTGCCAGCAGCTCCACTAGCGGCGGAGGTCGGATTGAGCAGTTCTTC	CASSSTSGGGRIEQFF
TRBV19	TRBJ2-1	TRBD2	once	TGTGCCAGTAGTTTCGGGGGGGGATACAATGAGCAGTTCTTC	CASSFGGGYNEQFF
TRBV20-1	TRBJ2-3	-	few	TGCAGTGCTAGAACGTCTGTTAGCGACTTGGCCCTCACAGATACGCAGTATTTT	CSARTSVSDLALTDTQYF
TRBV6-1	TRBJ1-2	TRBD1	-	TGTGCCAGCAGTGTTCTGGACAGGGGGTCTTATGGCTACACCTTC	CASSVLDRGSYGYTF
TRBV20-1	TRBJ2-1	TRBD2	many	TGCAGTGCTAGACTAGCGGGAGCGAATGAGCAGTTCTTC	CSARLAGANEQFF
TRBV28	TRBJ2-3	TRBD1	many	TGTGCCAGCATCGGGACAGGGCCCGATACGCAGTATTTT	CASIGTGPDTQYF
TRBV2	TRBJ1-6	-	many	TGTGCCAGCAGGGAGGCGGGGGCTCCCCTCCACTTT	CASREAGAPLHF
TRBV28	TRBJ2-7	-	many	TGTGCCAGCAGCGGCGGTCTTGCCTCCTACGAGCAGTACTTC	CASSGGLASYEQYF
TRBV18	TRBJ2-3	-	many	TGTGCCAGCTCGCCGTGGGAAGGGAGAGGAGATACGCAGTATTTT	CASSPWEGRGDTQYF
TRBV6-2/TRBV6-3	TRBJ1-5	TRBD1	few	TGTGCCAGCAGGGGACAGGGAGGTCAGCCCCAGCATTTT	CASRGQGGQPQHF
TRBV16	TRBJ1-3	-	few	TGTGCCAGCAGCCACACAGGAAACACCATATATTTT	CASSHTGNTIYF
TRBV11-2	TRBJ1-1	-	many	TGTGCCAGCAGAGGGACACGGGGTCGGTTCACTGAAGCTTTCTTT	CASRGTRGRFTEAFF
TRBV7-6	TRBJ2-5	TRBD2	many	TGTGCCAGCAGCTTGATGGCTAGCGGGGCCCGAACGGTGGGAGAGACCCAGTACTTC	CASSLMASGARTVGETQYF
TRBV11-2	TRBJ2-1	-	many	TGTGCCAGCAGCTTAGGGGCTAGCGGAGGGGGGAATGAGCAGTTCTTC	CASSLGASGGGNEQFF
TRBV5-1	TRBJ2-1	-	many	TGTGCCAGCAGCTTAGGATCGGTTAACAATGAGCAGTTCTTC	CASSLGSVNNEQFF
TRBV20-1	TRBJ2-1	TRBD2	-	TGCAGTGCTAGAGATCCAGTAGCGGGAGTTTCAAGCGGCAATGAGCAGTTCTTC	CSARDPVAGVSSGNEQFF
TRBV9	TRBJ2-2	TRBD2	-	TGTGCCAGCAGCGCGAGTAGCGGGCTGAACACCGGGGAGCTGTTTTTT	CASSASSGLNTGELFF
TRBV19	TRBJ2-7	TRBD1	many	TGTGCCAGTAGTTCAATGGGTTGGGACAGCCCCTACGAGCAGTACTTC	CASSSMGWDSPYEQYF
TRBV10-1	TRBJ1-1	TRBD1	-	TGCGCCAGCAGCGCCAAGGGACAGCTGAACACTGAAGCTTTCTTT	CASSAKGQLNTEAFF
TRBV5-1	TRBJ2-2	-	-	TGCGCCAGCAGCCTCGGCTTTGCGGGCTCGAACACCGGGGAGCTGTTTTTT	CASSLGFAGSNTGELFF
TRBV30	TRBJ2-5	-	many	TGTGCCTGGAGTCTCACCCCGCTCGGGATGAACCAAGAGACCCAGTACTTC	CAWSLTPLGMNQETQYF
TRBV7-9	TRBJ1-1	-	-	TGTGCCAGCAGCGGGGGGGGTCTGAACACTGAAGCTTTCTTT	CASSGGGLNTEAFF
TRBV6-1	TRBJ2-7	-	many	TGTGCCAGCAGTGGACCGGGACTGATAACCTACGAGCAGTACTTC	CASSGPGLITYEQYF
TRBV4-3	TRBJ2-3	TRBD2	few	TGCGCCAGCAGCCAACGGACTAGCGGGAGGGGAGATACGCAGTATTTT	CASSQRTSGRGDTQYF
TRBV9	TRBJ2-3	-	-	TGTGCCAGCAGCGACTTTCCACGACCCACAGATACGCAGTATTTT	CASSDFPRPTDTQYF
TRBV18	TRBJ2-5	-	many	TGTGCCAGCTCACCAAGGGCAGGGCAAGAGACCCAGTACTTC	CASSPRAGQETQYF
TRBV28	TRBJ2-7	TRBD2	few	TGTGCCAGCAGTTTATTCGGGGGGAGGGTGTACTTC	CASSLFGGRVYF
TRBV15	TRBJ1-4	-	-	TGTGCCACCCGCCGGGGTGCAACTAATGAAAAACTGTTTTTT	CATRRGATNEKLFF
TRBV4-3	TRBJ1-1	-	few	TGCGCCAGCAGCCAAGATGGGGGCACGAACACTGAAGCTTTCTTT	CASSQDGGTNTEAFF
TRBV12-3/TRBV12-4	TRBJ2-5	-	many	TGTGCCAGCAGTTTGTCCCGGGAGACCCAGTACTTC	CASSLSRETQYF
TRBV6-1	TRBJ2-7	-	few	TGTGCCAGCAGTCCCTGGGGGGCGAATTACGAGCAGTACTTC	CASSPWGANYEQYF
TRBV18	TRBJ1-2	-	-	TGTGCCAGCTCACCAGTCAGGGAACCCTATGGCTACACCTTC	CASSPVREPYGYTF